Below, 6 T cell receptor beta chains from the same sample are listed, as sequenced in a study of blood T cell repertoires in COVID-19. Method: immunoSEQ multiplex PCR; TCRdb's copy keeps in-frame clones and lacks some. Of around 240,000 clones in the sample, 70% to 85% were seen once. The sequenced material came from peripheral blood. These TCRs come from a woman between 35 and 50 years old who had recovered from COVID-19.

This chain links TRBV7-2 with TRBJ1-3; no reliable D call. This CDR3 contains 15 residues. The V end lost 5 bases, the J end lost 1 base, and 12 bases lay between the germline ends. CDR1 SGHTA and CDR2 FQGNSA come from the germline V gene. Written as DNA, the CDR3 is TGTGCCAGCAGCCCCGGGATGGGTTCTGGAAACACCATATATTTT. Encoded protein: CASSPGMGSGNTIYF.

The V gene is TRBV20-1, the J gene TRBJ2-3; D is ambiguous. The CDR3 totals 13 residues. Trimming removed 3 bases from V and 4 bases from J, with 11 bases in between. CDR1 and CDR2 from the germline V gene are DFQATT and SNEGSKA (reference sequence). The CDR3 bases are TGCAGTGCTAGTATAAGTGGAGCAGATACGCAGTATTTT. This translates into CSASISGADTQYF.

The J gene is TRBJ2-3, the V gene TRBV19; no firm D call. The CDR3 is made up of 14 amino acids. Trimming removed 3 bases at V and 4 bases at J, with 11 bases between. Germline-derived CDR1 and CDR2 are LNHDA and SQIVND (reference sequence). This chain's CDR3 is CASSILPPPDTQYF. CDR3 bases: TGTGCCAGTAGTATCCTCCCTCCCCCAGATACGCAGTATTTT.

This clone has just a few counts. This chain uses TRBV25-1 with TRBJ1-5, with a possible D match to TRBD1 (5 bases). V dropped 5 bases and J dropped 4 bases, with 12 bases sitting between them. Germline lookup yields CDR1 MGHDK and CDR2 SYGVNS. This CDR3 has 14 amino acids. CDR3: CASSSGVPNQPQHF. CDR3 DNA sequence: TGTGCCAGCAGTTCGGGGGTCCCTAATCAGCCCCAGCATTTT. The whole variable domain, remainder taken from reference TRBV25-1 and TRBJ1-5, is EADIYQTPRYLVIGTGKKITLECSQTMGHDKMYWYQQDPGMELHLIHYSYGVNSTEKGDLSSESTVSRIRTEHFPLTLESARPSHTSQYLCASSSGVPNQPQHFGDGTRLSIL.

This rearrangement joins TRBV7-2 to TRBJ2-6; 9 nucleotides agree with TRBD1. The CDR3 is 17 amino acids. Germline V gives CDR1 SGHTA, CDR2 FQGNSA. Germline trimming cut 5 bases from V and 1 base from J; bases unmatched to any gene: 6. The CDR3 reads CASSATGTGSGANVLTF. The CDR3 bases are TGTGCCAGCAGCGCCACCGGGACAGGGTCTGGGGCCAACGTCCTGACTTTC.

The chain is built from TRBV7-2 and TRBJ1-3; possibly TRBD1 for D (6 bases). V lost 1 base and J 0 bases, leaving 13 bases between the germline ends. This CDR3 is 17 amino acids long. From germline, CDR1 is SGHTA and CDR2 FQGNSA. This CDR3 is CASSLVGTGSSGNTIYF. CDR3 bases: TGTGCCAGCAGCTTAGTGGGTACAGGGAGCTCTGGAAACACCATATATTTT.